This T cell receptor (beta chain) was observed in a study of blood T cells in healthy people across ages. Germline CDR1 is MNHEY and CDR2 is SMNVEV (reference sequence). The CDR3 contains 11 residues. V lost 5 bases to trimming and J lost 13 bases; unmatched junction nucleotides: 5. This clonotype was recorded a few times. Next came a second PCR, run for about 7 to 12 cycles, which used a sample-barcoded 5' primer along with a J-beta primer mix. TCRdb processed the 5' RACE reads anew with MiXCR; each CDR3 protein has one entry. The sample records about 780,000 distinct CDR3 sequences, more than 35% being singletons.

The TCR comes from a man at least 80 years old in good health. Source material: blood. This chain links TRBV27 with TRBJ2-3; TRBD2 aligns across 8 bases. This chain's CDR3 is CASSPGLVKYF. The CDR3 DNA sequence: TGTGCCAGCAGTCCGGGACTAGTTAAGTATTTT.